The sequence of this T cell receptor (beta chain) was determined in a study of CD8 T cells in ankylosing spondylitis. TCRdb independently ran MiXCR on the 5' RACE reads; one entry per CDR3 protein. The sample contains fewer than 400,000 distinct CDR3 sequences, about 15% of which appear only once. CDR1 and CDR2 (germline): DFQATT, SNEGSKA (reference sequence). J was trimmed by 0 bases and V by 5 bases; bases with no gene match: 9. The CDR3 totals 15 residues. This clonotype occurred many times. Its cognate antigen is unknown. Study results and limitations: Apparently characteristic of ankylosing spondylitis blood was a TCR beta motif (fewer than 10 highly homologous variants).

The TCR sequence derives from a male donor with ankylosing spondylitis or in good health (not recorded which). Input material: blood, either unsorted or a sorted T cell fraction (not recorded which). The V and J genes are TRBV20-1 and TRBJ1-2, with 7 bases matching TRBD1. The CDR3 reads CSAPPARGSNYGYTF. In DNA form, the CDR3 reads TGCAGTGCTCCCCCGGCCAGGGGGTCTAACTATGGCTACACCTTC.